This T cell receptor beta chain was obtained from a study of sequential checkpoint blockade in melanoma. This CDR3 is built from 15 residues. Germline V gene lookup returns CDR1 SGHNT and CDR2 YENEEA. Trimming took 3 bases from V and 2 from J, leaving 11 bases between them. Treatment indicated: randomized to nivolumab then ipilimumab (arm A) or the reverse (arm B). In this sample, this clone turned up a few times. Profiled with immunoSEQ multiplex PCR; TCRdb holds only in-frame clones, not every one. The data hold 10,000 to 15,000 clones, with 21% observed a single time. The clonotype comes from a human donor with melanoma. Material: tumor tissue (inferred from file names), obtained from a patient given nivolumab and ipilimumab in sequence. This chain uses TRBV11-3 with TRBJ1-5; D is possibly TRBD1 (6 bases). DNA for the CDR3: TGTGCCAGCAGCTTGGAGGGGGTGGGCAATCAGCCCCAGCATTTT. Protein product: CASSLEGVGNQPQHF.